A single sample is the source of the 12 T cell receptor beta chains below, sequenced in a study of blood T cell repertoires in COVID-19. The data were produced by immunoSEQ multiplex PCR, yet TCRdb's version contains in-frame clones alone and is incomplete. The sample has just over 650,000 clones; approximately 90% are singletons. Sequences were obtained from peripheral blood. The receptor source for this set is a woman aged 18-30 years with acute or convalescent COVID-19.

The J gene is TRBJ1-5, the V gene TRBV4-1; 10 positions agree with TRBD1. This CDR3 has 17 residues. CDR1 MGHRA and CDR2 YSYEKL come from the germline V gene. The V segment lost 0 bases and the J segment 6 bases; nucleotides outside the gene matches: 8. The CDR3 DNA follows: TGCGCCAGCAGCCAAGAAAGGGTCGGACAGGGGGGTCAGCCCCAGCATTTT. Its protein is CASSQERVGQGGQPQHF.

The chain joins TRBV5-1 to TRBJ1-3, with TRBD1 identical over 8 bases. In germline, CDR1 is SGHRS, CDR2 YFSETQ. V dropped 3 bases and J dropped 4; count of bases not matched to a gene: 6. This CDR3 has 15 amino acids. CDR3 nucleotides: TGCGCCAGCAGCTCCCGGACAGGGAGGGGAAACACCATATATTTT. Protein product: CASSSRTGRGNTIYF.

This chain links TRBV4-2 with TRBJ2-1; 8 bases fit TRBD1. Germline V lookup: CDR1 LGHNA, CDR2 YNFKEQ. Trimming cost V 0 bases and J 7 bases; bases outside gene matches: 8. The CDR3 runs to 16 residues. CDR3 region: CASSQETQGGPNEQFF. The CDR3 DNA sequence: TGTGCCAGCAGCCAAGAGACACAGGGGGGACCTAATGAGCAGTTCTTC.

V gene TRBV6-4 combines with J gene TRBJ2-3; 8 bases line up with TRBD2. Trimming took 6 bases from V and 3 from J; bases not matched to a gene: 8. Germline V gene lookup returns CDR1 MRHNA and CDR2 SNTAGT. The CDR3 has 15 amino acids. The CDR3 is CASSALSGATDTQYF. CDR3 nucleotide sequence: TGTGCCAGCAGCGCTCTTAGCGGGGCGACAGATACGCAGTATTTT.

This rearrangement joins TRBV6-5 to TRBJ1-1; 7 nucleotides agree with TRBD1. Germline V gene data show CDR1 as MNHEY and CDR2 as SVGAGI. There are 14 residues in the CDR3. Trimming cost V 2 bases and J 5 bases; bases outside gene matches: 5. Here the CDR3 reads CASSYGQETTEAFF. The CDR3, as DNA: TGTGCCAGCAGTTACGGACAGGAGACGACTGAAGCTTTCTTT.

This rearrangement joins TRBV5-5 to TRBJ1-2; D gene ambiguous. Germline V gives CDR1 SGHKS, CDR2 YYEKEE (reference sequence). V was shortened by 2 bases and J by 1 base, with 6 bases between the two germline ends. The CDR3 is 13 residues long. The CDR3 region has the DNA TGTGCCAGCAGCTTCCCAGATAACTATGGCTACACCTTC. Its translation: CASSFPDNYGYTF.

A word on this clone: One end of the junction does not line up with germline, which may come from a read error. CDR3 in amino acids: CASSLYLGECDF. CDR3 in DNA: TGTGCCAGCAGCTTGTACCTCGGGGAGTGCGACTTT. V usage is TRBV5-8 and J usage is TRBJ1-1; D gene ambiguous. The CDR3 extends over 12 amino acids. Germline loops: CDR1 SGHTS, CDR2 YDEGEE.

The chain couples TRBV30 to TRBJ1-1; D call uncertain. The germline V gene encodes CDR1 GTSNPN and CDR2 SVGIG (reference sequence). V was pared by 0 bases and J by 4 bases, with 21 bases between. The CDR3 sequence is 17 residues long. The CDR3 DNA sequence: TGTGCCTGGAGTGTAGAATGGTCAGGCGCCCGGGGCACTGAAGCTTTCTTT. It encodes CAWSVEWSGARGTEAFF.

The rearrangement links TRBV7-9 to TRBJ1-6, with D unclear. The CDR3 has 19 amino acids. The germline V gene encodes CDR1 SEHNR and CDR2 FQNEAQ (reference sequence). V lost 4 bases to trimming and J lost 5 bases, with 24 bases between them. The CDR3 DNA follows: TGTGCCAGCAGCTCGACATCCGAGCGGCAGGCGGGTGATAATTCACCCCTCCACTTT. Encoded protein: CASSSTSERQAGDNSPLHF.

The chain combines TRBV24-1 with TRBJ2-5, with D perhaps matching TRBD1 (6 bases). The germline V gene encodes CDR1 KGHDR and CDR2 SFDVKD. Trimming took off 9 bases at V and 2 bases at J, with 12 bases between the two ends. This CDR3 region has 13 residues. The chain's CDR3 is CATRAGEQETQYF. In nucleotides, the CDR3 is TGTGCCACCCGGGCAGGGGAACAAGAGACCCAGTACTTC.

This clone was seen once. The chain couples TRBV4-2 to TRBJ2-3; D gene unclear. Germline CDR1 LGHNA, CDR2 YNFKEQ. The CDR3 extends over 16 amino acids. Trimming took 2 bases from V and 2 from J, leaving 14 bases between them. CDR3 coding DNA: TGTGCCAGCAGCCAACAGTCACGCCTGATCACAGATACGCAGTATTTT. As protein: CASSQQSRLITDTQYF.

The chain is built from TRBV5-1 and TRBJ1-1; D uncertain. Germline CDR1 and CDR2: SGHRS and YFSETQ. The CDR3 covers 12 residues. Trimming left V 5 bases short and J 0 bases short, with 5 bases between. In DNA, the CDR3 is TGCGCCAGCAGGACTCTGAACACTGAAGCTTTCTTT. Protein: CASRTLNTEAFF.